The T cell receptor beta chain described here comes from a study of blood T cell repertoires in COVID-19. Study-level information: Samples of COVID-19 (acute and convalescent) were obtained from the United States, Italy and Spain. T cells, B-cell-depleted T cells, or PBMCs supplied cDNA or gDNA.

The CDR3 runs 14 residues. After removal of 6 bases from V and 5 bases from J, the junction contained 4 bases not matched to a gene. CDR1 MRHNA and CDR2 SNTAGT come from the germline V gene. Recruited during active infection, patients (from Seattle) were subsequently followed longitudinally. The method was immunoSEQ multiplex PCR; TCRdb's version includes in-frame clones alone and lacks a portion of them. The table lists fewer than 350,000 clones, more than 80% of them singletons, with 6.5% to 8% in the top ten. The receptor's source is a woman in her twenties or thirties with COVID-19, enrolled during active disease. The rearrangement joins TRBV6-4 to TRBJ2-1; TRBD2 aligns across 10 bases. Sample: peripheral blood. The CDR3 loop is CASSTSGTNNEQFF. The CDR3 DNA reads TGTGCCAGCAGCACTAGCGGGACCAACAATGAGCAGTTCTTC.